This T cell receptor (beta chain) was documented in a study of shared clonotypes between healthy human individuals. Study-wide findings and caveats: Tissue TCR repertoires likely differ from these blood-only repertoires.

As to this clone: Its antigen remains unknown.

Sequenced by immunoSEQ multiplex PCR; TCRdb stores in-frame clones only, minus some. Of about 1.1 million clones detected, about 80% appear once; the ten largest clones hold roughly 0.65%. Germline CDR1 and CDR2: SGHVS and FQNEAQ. The CDR3 has 14 residues. The V end was cut by 2 bases, the J end by 5 bases, with 10 bases between. The sequence derives from a man aged 18 to 35 in good health. Some clones in this sample may be carry-over from other donors' samples. This chain links TRBV7-8 with TRBJ1-5; D remains unclear. The sample taken for sequencing was memory CD4+ T cells from PBMCs. The subset is: CD45RA-negative fraction. DNA of the CDR3: TGTGCCAGCAGCTTAATGACACTTGATCAGCCCCAGCATTTT. Translated: CASSLMTLDQPQHF.